This is a list of T cell receptor beta chains from one sample in a study of T cell responses to AZD1222 COVID-19 vaccine. Here immunoSEQ multiplex PCR was the method, and the copy in TCRdb shows in-frame clones only, minus some. The table records 60,000 to 65,000 clones, 80% to 85% of them present only once. The sample consisted of peripheral blood, taken on day 0 of AZD1222 vaccination. These receptors originate from an adult in good health. The CDR3 runs from the conserved cysteine through the conserved F or W. A D gene is named only where the DNA matches it firmly. Not every row has a clone size; where given, it reads once, few, many or a size class.

abundance	d_gene	v_gene	j_gene	CDR3aa	CDR3nt
.	TRBD1	TRBV5-4	TRBJ1-1	CASSFPGQGRTEAFF	TGTGCCAGCAGCTTTCCGGGACAGGGGAGGACTGAAGCTTTCTTT
.	.	TRBV6-6	TRBJ2-2	CASKGGANTGELFF	TGTGCCAGCAAGGGGGGGGCGAACACCGGGGAGCTGTTTTTT
.	.	TRBV3-1/TRBV3-2	TRBJ2-5	CASSRLQGSPKETQYF	TGTGCCAGCAGCCGCCTACAGGGATCTCCCAAAGAGACCCAGTACTTC
.	.	TRBV7-2	TRBJ1-5	CASSDRGRRPQHF	TGTGCCAGCAGCGATCGGGGGAGGAGGCCCCAGCATTTT
.	.	TRBV12-3/TRBV12-4	TRBJ1-5	CASSLSLDQPQHF	TGTGCCAGCAGCTTATCCCTAGATCAGCCCCAGCATTTT
few	.	TRBV6-2/TRBV6-3	TRBJ2-3	CASSYSEADTQYF	TGTGCCAGCAGTTACTCGGAGGCGGATACGCAGTATTTT
.	TRBD2	TRBV4-1	TRBJ2-3	CASSYIAGVITDTQYF	TGCGCCAGCAGTTATATAGCGGGGGTGATCACAGATACGCAGTATTTT
.	TRBD1	TRBV6-2/TRBV6-3	TRBJ1-5	CASSSWTGGAGQPQHF	TGTGCCAGCAGTTCTTGGACAGGGGGCGCGGGTCAGCCCCAGCATTTT
.	.	TRBV5-1	TRBJ1-6	CASSSGGGWGDSPLHF	TGCGCCAGCAGCTCTGGTGGGGGTTGGGGGGATTCACCCCTCCACTTT
medium-sized	TRBD1	TRBV2	TRBJ2-7	CASSELQGVDEQYF	TGTGCCAGCAGTGAGCTCCAGGGGGTGGACGAGCAGTACTTC
.	.	TRBV11-3	TRBJ2-2	CASSFYEGELFF	TGTGCCAGCAGCTTCTATGAGGGGGAGCTGTTTTTT
.	TRBD2	TRBV5-4	TRBJ2-5	CASSLRIAGALGETQYF	TGTGCCAGCAGCTTGCGAATAGCGGGGGCCCTCGGGGAGACCCAGTACTTC
.	.	TRBV7-9	TRBJ2-3	CASSPLGSTDTQYF	TGTGCCAGCAGCCCCTTGGGGAGCACAGATACGCAGTATTTT
.	.	TRBV5-1	TRBJ1-2	CASSLRQNPYGYTF	TGCGCCAGCAGCTTGCGGCAGAACCCCTATGGCTACACCTTC
.	.	TRBV7-2	TRBJ2-1	CASSLAPAGTTNEQFF	TGTGCCAGCAGCTTAGCCCCCGCGGGGACCACCAATGAGCAGTTCTTC
.	TRBD2	TRBV5-1	TRBJ2-5	CASSLVLAGGRSREETQYF	TGCGCCAGCAGCTTGGTGCTAGCGGGGGGGCGTTCCCGAGAAGAGACCCAGTACTTC
.	.	TRBV14	TRBJ1-2	CASSQTRDLGYTF	TGTGCCAGCAGCCAAACCAGGGACTTAGGCTACACCTTC
.	.	TRBV2	TRBJ2-2	CASRASANTGELFF	TGTGCCAGCAGAGCGTCAGCGAACACCGGGGAGCTGTTTTTT
few	.	TRBV5-1	TRBJ2-5	CASSPGRYQETQYF	TGCGCCAGCAGCCCGGGTCGGTACCAAGAGACCCAGTACTTC
once	.	TRBV6-5	TRBJ1-1	CASSHQMNTEAFF	TGTGCCAGCAGTCACCAGATGAACACTGAAGCTTTCTTT
.	.	TRBV6-4	TRBJ1-5	CASSDAGRDQPQHF	TGTGCCAGCAGTGATGCGGGAAGGGATCAGCCCCAGCATTTT
.	.	TRBV3-1/TRBV3-2	TRBJ1-6	CASSPDRLFVGPLHF	TGTGCCAGCAGCCCTGACAGGCTCTTCGTTGGTCCCCTCCACTTT
.	TRBD2	TRBV11-2	TRBJ2-1	CASSGWTSLGIVYNEQFF	TGTGCCAGCAGCGGTTGGACTAGTTTAGGAATTGTCTACAATGAGCAGTTCTTC
once	.	TRBV14	TRBJ1-4	CASSPRGRGEKLFF	TGTGCCAGCAGCCCCCGGGGCCGGGGTGAAAAACTGTTTTTT
.	.	TRBV18	TRBJ1-1	CASSPNGQTNTEAFF	TGTGCCAGCTCACCAAATGGACAGACGAACACTGAAGCTTTCTTT
.	TRBD1	TRBV4-1	TRBJ1-6	CASSQTGVSPLHF	TGCGCCAGCAGCCAGACAGGGGTTTCACCCCTCCACTTT
.	TRBD1	TRBV6-6	TRBJ1-2	CASSGQVYGYTF	TGTGCCAGCAGTGGACAGGTCTATGGCTACACCTTC
.	.	TRBV10-2	TRBJ2-7	CASSARPGTQSYEQYF	TGCGCCAGCAGTGCCCGCCCCGGGACACAATCCTACGAGCAGTACTTC
.	TRBD1	TRBV13	TRBJ1-1	CASSIRGRVNTEAFF	TGTGCCAGCAGCATCAGGGGGCGGGTGAACACTGAAGCTTTCTTT
.	TRBD1	TRBV18	TRBJ1-4	CASSPRQGGEKLFF	TGTGCCAGCTCACCGCGACAGGGTGGGGAAAAACTGTTTTTT
.	.	TRBV3-1/TRBV3-2	TRBJ1-4	CASSQVAVGANEKLFF	TGTGCCAGCAGCCAAGTTGCGGTAGGGGCTAATGAAAAACTGTTTTTT
.	.	TRBV12-3/TRBV12-4	TRBJ1-1	CASSLGTGLGAFF	TGTGCCAGCAGTTTAGGCACAGGCCTTGGAGCTTTCTTT
.	TRBD1	TRBV28	TRBJ1-2	CASGGQGTINYGYTF	TGTGCCAGCGGGGGACAGGGGACAATTAACTATGGCTACACCTTC
.	TRBD2	TRBV19	TRBJ2-5	CASGGGGAQETQYF	TGTGCCTCTGGCGGCGGGGGGGCGCAAGAGACCCAGTACTTC
few	TRBD1	TRBV5-4	TRBJ1-1	CASSLPQYRGNTEAFF	TGTGCCAGCAGCTTGCCCCAATACAGGGGGAACACTGAAGCTTTCTTT
once	.	TRBV2	TRBJ1-5	CASSVRAEPNQPQHF	TGTGCCAGCAGTGTACGCGCCGAACCCAATCAGCCCCAGCATTTT
few	TRBD1	TRBV5-4	TRBJ1-2	CASSFTGVAYGYTF	TGTGCCAGCAGCTTTACAGGGGTGGCCTATGGCTACACCTTC
.	.	TRBV5-5	TRBJ2-1	CASSLDGGGVDEQFF	TGTGCCAGCAGCTTGGACGGGGGAGGCGTTGATGAGCAGTTCTTC
.	.	TRBV6-5	TRBJ1-1	CASSYGRVNTEAFF	TGTGCCAGCAGTTACGGCAGGGTGAACACTGAAGCTTTCTTT
.	.	TRBV24-1	TRBJ2-1	CATSEGPYNEQFF	TGTGCCACCAGTGAGGGACCCTACAATGAGCAGTTCTTC
once	.	TRBV19	TRBJ1-5	CASSRTEGQPQHF	TGTGCCAGTAGTAGGACTGAGGGCCAGCCCCAGCATTTT
.	.	TRBV9	TRBJ1-1	CASSVGTGRTEAFF	TGTGCCAGCAGCGTAGGGACGGGTCGGACTGAAGCTTTCTTT
.	TRBD1	TRBV7-2	TRBJ1-6	CASSSTGVLSSPLHF	TGTGCCAGCAGCTCCACAGGGGTCCTAAGTTCACCCCTCCACTTT
once	TRBD1	TRBV28	TRBJ2-7	CASRTTGGRNEQYF	TGTGCCAGCAGAACGACAGGGGGCAGGAACGAGCAGTACTTC
.	TRBD1	TRBV13	TRBJ1-2	CASSLGRGPASGYTF	TGTGCCAGCAGCTTAGGCAGGGGGCCGGCTAGTGGCTACACCTTC